The source of this T cell receptor beta chain is a study of blood T cell repertoires in COVID-19. Study-level information: The cDNA or gDNA used as material had been derived from T cells, B-cell-depleted T cells, or PBMCs.

This CDR3 region has 10 residues. Germline values: CDR1 GTSNPN, CDR2 SVGIG (reference sequence). V was shortened by 6 bases and J by 8 bases, with 10 bases between the two germline ends. Original processing methods: Using reference gene primer amplification, nucleated cell counts were estimated. TCRdb's table, derived via immunoSEQ multiplex PCR, lists solely in-frame clones and lacks some. The V and J calls and clone size are taken from that table; D and trimming were inferred from the DNA. The profile shows roughly 97,000 clones, about 80% of them singletons. Sequenced: peripheral blood. The chain joins TRBV30 to TRBJ1-2; D gene unclear. This sequence was found in a man aged 65-85 years with acute or convalescent COVID-19. DNA of the CDR3: TGTGCCTGCCACGAGCAAGGCTACACCTTC. It yields the protein CACHEQGYTF.